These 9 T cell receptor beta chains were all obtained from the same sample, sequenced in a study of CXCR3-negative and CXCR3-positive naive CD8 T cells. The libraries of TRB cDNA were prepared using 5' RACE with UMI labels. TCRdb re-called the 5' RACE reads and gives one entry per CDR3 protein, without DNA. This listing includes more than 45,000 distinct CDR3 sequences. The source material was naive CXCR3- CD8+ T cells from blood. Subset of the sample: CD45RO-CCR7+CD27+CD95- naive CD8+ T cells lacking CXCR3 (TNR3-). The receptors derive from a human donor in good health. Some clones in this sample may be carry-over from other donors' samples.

CDR3: CSARPTGITEAFF. This chain joins TRBV20-1 and TRBJ1-1; TCRdb calls TRBD1, which cannot be checked without DNA. The CDR3 has 13 amino acids. Germline values: CDR1 DFQATT, CDR2 SNEGSKA (reference sequence).

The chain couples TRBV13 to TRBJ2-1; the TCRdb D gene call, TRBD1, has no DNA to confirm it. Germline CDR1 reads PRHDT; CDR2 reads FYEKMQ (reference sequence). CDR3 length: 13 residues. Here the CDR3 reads CASSLERGNEQFF.

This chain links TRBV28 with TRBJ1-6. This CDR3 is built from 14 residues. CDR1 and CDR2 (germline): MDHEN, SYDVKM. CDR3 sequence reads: CASKGSSYNSPLHF.

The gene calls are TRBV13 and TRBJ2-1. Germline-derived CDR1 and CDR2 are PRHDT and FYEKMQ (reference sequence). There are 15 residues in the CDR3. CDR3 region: CASSLVVGMTNEQFF.

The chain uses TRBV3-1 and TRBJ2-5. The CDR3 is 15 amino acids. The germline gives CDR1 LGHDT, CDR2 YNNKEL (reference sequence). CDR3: CASSQEFGDQETQYF.

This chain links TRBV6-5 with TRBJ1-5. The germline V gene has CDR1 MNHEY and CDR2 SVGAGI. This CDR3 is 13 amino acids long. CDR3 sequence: CASSYSEGQPQHF.

CDR3 sequence reads: CASIPTGVYNEQFF. The chain uses TRBV6-2 or TRBV6-3 and TRBJ2-1; TCRdb indicates TRBD1, and absent DNA this call remains unverified. This CDR3 has 14 residues. Germline V gene sequence: CDR1 MNHEY, CDR2 SVGEGT.

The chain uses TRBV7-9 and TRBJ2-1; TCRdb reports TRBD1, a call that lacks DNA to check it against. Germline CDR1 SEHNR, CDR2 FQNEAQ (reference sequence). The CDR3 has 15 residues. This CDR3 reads CASSLVGGRGNEQFF.

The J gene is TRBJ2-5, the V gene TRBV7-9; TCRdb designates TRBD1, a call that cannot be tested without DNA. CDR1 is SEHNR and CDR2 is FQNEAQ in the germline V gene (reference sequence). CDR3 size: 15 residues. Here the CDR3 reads CASSPRDRSRETQYF.